These 5 T cell receptor beta chains originate from one sample sequenced in a study of OX40 agonist ivuxolimab in advanced cancers. Data came from immunoSEQ multiplex PCR; TCRdb stores just in-frame clones and leaves some out. The profile covers roughly 70,000 clones, with less than 90% appearing a single time and less than 0.65% taken by the ten largest. This sample comprised CD4+ or CD8+ T cells sorted from blood, obtained in a trial of the OX40 agonist ivuxolimab. All receptors come from an adult with an advanced solid tumor such as melanoma, head and neck, liver or kidney cancer.

This clone has more than one count but fewer than ten. The rearrangement uses TRBV7-2 and TRBJ2-7, with TRBD1 identical over 10 bases. Germline values: CDR1 SGHTA, CDR2 FQGNSA. This CDR3 region has 14 residues. Trimming removed 5 bases from V and 6 bases from J; junction bases left unmatched: 7. CDR3 sequence (DNA): TGTGCCAGCAGCCCGACAGGGGGCGCGAGCGAGCAGTACTTC. Protein sequence: CASSPTGGASEQYF.

The V call is TRBV5-1, the J call TRBJ1-1; TRBD1 aligns across 8 bases. With V trimmed by 4 bases and J by 4 bases, 12 bases remained unmatched. This CDR3 is built from 16 residues. Germline loops: CDR1 SGHRS, CDR2 YFSETQ. As DNA, the CDR3 is TGCGCCAGCAGCCCTCCAAAAACAGGGGGAGGCACTGAAGCTTTCTTT. It is translated as CASSPPKTGGGTEAFF.

The chain uses TRBV19 and TRBJ2-7, with D possibly TRBD2 on 5 matching bases. V lost 5 bases to trimming and J lost 9 bases, with 20 bases between them. The germline CDR1 and CDR2 sequences are LNHDA and SQIVND (reference sequence). The CDR3 length is 14 residues. The DNA for the CDR3 is TGTGCCAGTAGTGTCTTAGCGACCCGCTCTTTGCAGTACTTC. It translates to CASSVLATRSLQYF.

The chain links TRBV18 to TRBJ2-7; D may be TRBD2 (5 bases). Germline V gene lookup returns CDR1 KGHSH and CDR2 LQKENI. The CDR3 is 16 amino acids. V lost 2 bases to trimming and J lost 4 bases, with 18 bases between them. The CDR3 reads CASSPGLGGGRYEQYF. CDR3 bases: TGTGCCAGCTCACCAGGGCTCGGAGGCGGCAGATACGAGCAGTACTTC.

This chain links TRBV5-1 with TRBJ2-3, with TRBD2 identical over 7 bases. V trimming: 3 bases; J trimming: 4 bases; junction bases outside the gene matches: 11. CDR3 length: 16 residues. CDR1 and CDR2 from the germline V gene are SGHRS and YFSETQ. CDR3 in DNA: TGCGCCAGCAGCTACGGCAGGAGCGGGGTCGCAGATACGCAGTATTTT. This sequence encodes CASSYGRSGVADTQYF.